One sample yielded the 11 T cell receptor beta chains listed below, sequenced in a study of blood T cell repertoires in COVID-19. Generated by immunoSEQ multiplex PCR, the TCRdb table keeps only in-frame clones and is missing some. This sample yields hundreds of thousands of clones, of which about 88% are seen a single time; 7.8% belongs to the top ten. Input material: peripheral blood. These receptor sequences come from a woman in her 50s with COVID-19, enrolled during active disease.

The chain employs TRBV3-1 (or the pseudogene TRBV3-2) and TRBJ1-1; a weak D match, TRBD1 (6 bases). Germline CDR1 reads LGHDT; CDR2 reads YNNKEL (reference sequence). Trimming removed 6 bases at V and 1 base at J, with 15 bases between. This CDR3 is 15 amino acids long. CDR3 in DNA: TGTGCCAGCAGGACCACCGGGACACCGAACACTGAAGCTTTCTTT. It codes for CASRTTGTPNTEAFF.

The rearrangement joins TRBV9 to TRBJ2-5, with TRBD2 as a possible D gene (6 bases). In germline, CDR1 is SGDLS, CDR2 YYNGEE. This CDR3 is 16 amino acids long. Trimming pared 3 bases from V and 0 bases from J, leaving 15 bases between. The CDR3 protein is CASSESLGGNQETQYF. The CDR3 DNA reads TGTGCCAGCAGCGAGTCCCTAGGCGGGAACCAAGAGACCCAGTACTTC. Drawing the rest from reference TRBV9 and TRBJ2-5, the complete variable domain is DSGVTQTPKHLITATGQRVTLRCSPRSGDLSVYWYQQSLDQGLQFLIQYYNGEERAKGNILERFSAQQFPDLHSELNLSSLELGDSALYFCASSESLGGNQETQYFGPGTRLLVL.

This chain links TRBV11-2 with TRBJ2-1, with D unclear. The ends were cut back, 5 bases at V and 9 bases at J, with 20 bases in the middle. CDR3 size: 15 residues. CDR1 is SGHAT and CDR2 is FQNNGV in the germline V gene. Here the CDR3 reads CASSPGSAGTTEQFF. The CDR3 DNA reads as TGTGCCAGCAGCCCCGGTTCAGCCGGCACTACTGAGCAGTTCTTC.

The chain is built from TRBV4-1 and TRBJ2-6; TRBD2 is a possible D gene (7 bases). V shed 5 bases and J shed 4 bases, with 12 bases lying between them. CDR1 and CDR2 (germline): MGHRA, YSYEKL. The CDR3 contains 15 residues. The CDR3 protein is CASSIAGAGANVLTF. In DNA form, the CDR3 reads TGCGCCAGCAGCATTGCGGGGGCCGGGGCCAACGTCCTGACTTTC.

This clone appeared a single time. The chain is built from TRBV2 and TRBJ2-7, with D possibly matching TRBD2 (6 bases). Germline CDR1 reads SNHLY; CDR2 reads FYNNEI. V was trimmed by 9 bases and J by 5 bases, leaving 11 bases between them. This CDR3 has 11 residues. CDR3 DNA sequence: TGTGCCAGGGGCCGCGGGGACGAGCAGTACTTC. Translation gives CARGRGDEQYF.

This chain links TRBV6-5 with TRBJ1-3, with D hard to call. CDR1 and CDR2 (germline): MNHEY, SVGAGI. V dropped 2 bases and J dropped 4 bases, with 12 bases sitting between them. The CDR3 length is 15 residues. CDR3 amino acids: CASSYLGPTGNTIYF. CDR3 in DNA: TGTGCCAGCAGTTACCTTGGGCCCACCGGAAACACCATATATTTT.

This chain links TRBV5-5 with TRBJ2-3, with D tentatively TRBD2 (7 bases). This CDR3 has 16 residues. V was trimmed by 6 bases and J by 2 bases, leaving 19 bases between them. Germline CDR1 is SGHKS and CDR2 is YYEKEE (reference sequence). The CDR3 DNA is TGTGCCAGCACCCGATTTGGGGGGGCCTTCACAGATACGCAGTATTTT. It yields the protein CASTRFGGAFTDTQYF.

The CDR3 region has the DNA TGTGCCAGCAGTTTAGGGACAGGGAGAGCTTTCTTT. It yields the protein CASSLGTGRAFF. The V gene is TRBV12-3 or TRBV12-4, the J gene TRBJ1-1; 8 positions match TRBD1. The trim removed 1 base at V and 10 bases at J, leaving 2 bases unmatched. This CDR3 has 12 amino acids.

The V gene is TRBV3-1 (or the pseudogene TRBV3-2), the J gene TRBJ2-2, with D possibly being TRBD2 (7 bases). Germline values: CDR1 LGHDT, CDR2 YNNKEL (reference sequence). V was cut by 4 bases and J by 0 bases, with 15 bases left in between. The CDR3 is 17 amino acids. CDR3 amino acids: CASSLFGGGANTGELFF. As DNA, the CDR3 is TGTGCCAGCAGCCTCTTCGGAGGGGGGGCGAACACCGGGGAGCTGTTTTTT.

CDR3 in DNA: TGTGCCAGCAGGGCAGTTACTGAAGCTTTCTTT. Residues: CASRAVTEAFF. This chain joins TRBV6-5 and TRBJ1-1; D uncertain. Germline values: CDR1 MNHEY, CDR2 SVGAGI. V was pared by 6 bases and J by 5 bases, with 7 bases between. The CDR3 is 11 residues long.

J is TRBJ2-3 and V is TRBV10-1; D unresolved. Germline assignment: CDR1 WNHNN and CDR2 SYGVQD (reference sequence). Trimming removed 8 bases at V and 3 bases at J, with 12 bases between. The length of the CDR3 is 13 residues. The CDR3 DNA follows: TGCGCCAGCGGGTCCCCAGCGACAGATACGCAGTATTTT. Protein sequence: CASGSPATDTQYF.